This entry lists 8 T cell receptor beta chains sequenced from one sample in a study of metastatic and nonmetastatic thyroid tumors. TCRdb re-processed the PCR reads through MiXCR. The sample has approximately 26,000 clones; around a quarter are singletons. Ahead of thyroid surgery, no patient had received treatment of any kind. The sequenced material came from blood. All receptors come from a female donor with papillary thyroid cancer or a benign thyroid nodule (not recorded which). Some clones in this sample may be carry-over from other donors' samples.

This clone was seen only once. The junction differs from germline at one of its ends, possibly a read error. The same CDR3 arises from other DNA sequences in this sample as well. V and J are TRBV18 and TRBJ2-2; D remains ambiguous. This CDR3 has 17 residues. Germline CDR1 reads KGHSH; CDR2 reads LQKENI. The CDR3 DNA reads TGTGCTAGCTCACCAGGCCCAGCTGGAAGAGGCACCGGGGAGCTGTTTTTT. It yields the protein CASSPGPAGRGTGELFF.

The rearrangement uses TRBV6-1 and TRBJ2-7; the D is unclear. V lost 6 bases to trimming and J lost 2 bases, with 11 bases between them. The CDR3 length is 13 residues. Germline CDR1 is MNHNS and CDR2 is SASEGT. CDR3 sequence (DNA): TGTGCCAGCAGCCCTACTGGTCCCTACGAGCAGTACGTC. It yields the protein CASSPTGPYEQYV.

This chain uses TRBV5-4 with TRBJ1-2; 7 nucleotides line up with TRBD1. The CDR3 is 15 amino acids. Trimming cost V 1 base and J 2 bases; bases outside gene matches: 5. Per germline, CDR1 SGHNT and CDR2 YYREEE (reference sequence). The CDR3, as DNA: TGTGCCAGCAGCTTGTTGGCAGGGGGAAACTATGGCTACACCTTC. Its protein is CASSLLAGGNYGYTF.

This clone has just a few counts. The conserved phenylalanine or tryptophan is not found at the CDR3 terminus, so this likely reflects a read error. The V gene is TRBV15, the J gene TRBJ2-7; 11 positions match TRBD1. The germline gives CDR1 LNHNV, CDR2 YYDKDF (reference sequence). This CDR3 has 14 amino acids. CDR3 region: CATRRGGTGGEQYL. CDR3 DNA: TGTGCCACCAGAAGAGGTGGGACAGGGGGCGAGCAGTACCTC.

This clone has a count of ten or more. This chain connects TRBV18 to TRBJ2-1, with a weak D call TRBD2 (5 bases). V was cut by 2 bases and J by 9 bases, with 8 bases left in between. The germline CDR1 and CDR2 sequences are KGHSH and LQKENI. This CDR3 is built from 12 residues. CDR3 DNA: TGTGCCAGCTCACCAGAGGGTACTGAGCAGTTCTTC. Translation gives CASSPEGTEQFF.

This sequence joins TRBV19 and TRBJ2-5, with 9 bases matching TRBD2. Germline V lookup: CDR1 LNHDA, CDR2 SQIVND (reference sequence). The trim removed 5 bases at V and 5 bases at J, leaving 12 bases unmatched. The CDR3 covers 16 residues. CDR3 nucleotides: TGTGCCAGTAGTCCCGGGACTAGCTGTAGAGGGGAGACCCAGTACTTC. It codes for CASSPGTSCRGETQYF.

The chain employs TRBV7-6 and TRBJ2-1; D gene uncertain. V was clipped by 5 bases and J by 10 bases, with 9 bases between them. The CDR3 runs 11 residues. Germline CDR1 is SGHVS and CDR2 is FNYEAQ. The CDR3 DNA follows: TGTGCCAGCAGCCCCTTGACAGAGCAGTTCTTC. It is translated as CASSPLTEQFF. The variable domain in full, completed from reference TRBV7-6 and TRBJ2-1, reads GAGVSQSPRYKVTKRGQDVALRCDPISGHVSLYWYRQALGQGPEFLTYFNYEAQQDKSGLPNDRFSAERPEGSISTLTIQRTEQRDSAMYRCASSPLTEQFFGPGTRLTVL.

The gene calls are TRBV5-1 and TRBJ1-1; D perhaps matches TRBD1 (5 bases). This CDR3 is built from 16 residues. V gave up 5 bases and J gave up 5 bases, with 22 bases separating them. Germline CDR1 and CDR2: SGHRS and YFSETQ. CDR3 protein: CASSKKGLGGGTEAFF. The CDR3 coding sequence is TGCGCCAGCAGTAAGAAGGGACTAGGTGGGGGAACTGAAGCTTTCTTT.